One and the same sample provided the 9 T cell receptor beta chains below, sequenced in a study of shared clonotypes between healthy human individuals. Using immunoSEQ multiplex PCR, the repertoire was profiled, and TCRdb retains in-frame clones only, with some absent. The profile shows about 2.4 million clones, approximately 93% of them singletons. The sample comprised naive CD4+ T cells from PBMCs. As for subset: CD45RA+ positively selected. These receptors came from a man aged 18 to 30 in good health. Some clones in this sample may be carry-over from other donors' samples.

Points on this clone: Other DNA sequences from this sample encode an identical CDR3 as well. This sequence joins TRBV5-4 and TRBJ1-2; no clear D. The ends were cut back, 0 bases at V and 2 bases at J, with 8 bases in the middle. Germline CDR1 is SGHNT and CDR2 is YYREEE (reference sequence). CDR3 length: 14 residues. The CDR3 is CASSLAGANYGYTF. The CDR3 DNA is TGTGCCAGCAGCTTGGCCGGAGCAAACTATGGCTACACCTTC.

J is TRBJ2-5 and V is TRBV25-1; TRBD1 aligns across 10 bases. V shed 8 bases, J shed 4 bases, and the junction held 10 bases outside the gene matches. Germline CDR1 reads MGHDK; CDR2 reads SYGVNS. This CDR3 region has 15 residues. CDR3 in amino acids: CASSPGQGRGETQYF. CDR3 DNA: TGTGCCAGCTCCCCGGGACAGGGGAGGGGAGAGACCCAGTACTTC.

The chain is built from TRBV7-6 and TRBJ2-1, with D perhaps TRBD1 or TRBD2 (5 bases each). Trimming removed 1 base at V and 8 bases at J, with 18 bases between. CDR1 and CDR2 (germline): SGHVS, FNYEAQ. The CDR3 has 16 amino acids. The CDR3 DNA reads as TGTGCCAGCAGCTTAGATTTTGGGGGAGTTTTCCATGAGCAGTTCTTC. This codes for CASSLDFGGVFHEQFF.

J is TRBJ2-1 and V is TRBV5-1; 7 nucleotides match TRBD2. The germline V gene has CDR1 SGHRS and CDR2 YFSETQ. The CDR3 covers 16 residues. V was pared by 2 bases and J by 5 bases, with 10 bases of the junction left unmatched. The CDR3 loop reads CASSLVGLADNNEQFF. As DNA, the CDR3 is TGCGCCAGCAGCTTAGTTGGCCTAGCGGATAACAATGAGCAGTTCTTC.

The rearrangement links TRBV6-6 to TRBJ1-5; tentatively, D is TRBD1 (6 bases). Trimming took off 5 bases at V and 0 bases at J, with 11 bases between the two ends. CDR3 length: 15 amino acids. Germline V CDR1 and CDR2: MNHNY, SVGAGI (reference sequence). CDR3 region: CASSDRIDSNQPQHF. The CDR3 nucleotides are TGTGCCAGCAGTGACAGGATAGATAGCAATCAGCCCCAGCATTTT.

The chain employs TRBV6-4 and TRBJ2-1; 10 bases align to TRBD2. Germline V lookup: CDR1 MRHNA, CDR2 SNTAGT. This CDR3 comprises 15 residues. With V trimmed by 4 bases and J by 5 bases, 5 bases remained unmatched. This CDR3 reads CASSVAGGPHNEQFF. Here the CDR3 DNA reads TGTGCCAGCAGTGTAGCGGGAGGTCCTCACAATGAGCAGTTCTTC.

The chain is built from TRBV27 and TRBJ2-5, with TRBD1 matching over 7 bases. The CDR3 extends over 14 amino acids. Unmatched junction bases numbered 7, after V lost 4 bases and J lost 5 bases. The germline gives CDR1 MNHEY, CDR2 SMNVEV (reference sequence). Written as DNA, the CDR3 is TGTGCCAGCAGTTCCCTGACAGGGACGGAGACCCAGTACTTC. Its protein product is CASSSLTGTETQYF.

The DNA of the CDR3 is TGTGCCAGCAGCCAAGAGGGGACAGGGGGCTACACAGATACGCAGTATTTT. Translated: CASSQEGTGGYTDTQYF. The chain links TRBV4-2 to TRBJ2-3; 12 bases line up with TRBD1. The CDR3 runs 17 residues. Trimming took 0 bases from V and 2 from J; bases not matched to a gene: 3. CDR1 and CDR2 from the germline V gene are LGHNA and YNFKEQ.

As concerns this clone: Other DNA sequences of this sample code for an identical CDR3. The chain combines TRBV28 with TRBJ2-6; D is uncertain. CDR1 MDHEN and CDR2 SYDVKM come from the germline V gene. The CDR3 has 14 residues. V shed 3 bases and J shed 4 bases, with 7 bases lying between them. In DNA form, the CDR3 reads TGTGCCAGCAGTTTGGTCTCCGGGGCCAACGTCCTGACTTTC. Amino acids: CASSLVSGANVLTF. Complete variable domain (other parts from reference TRBV28 and TRBJ2-6): DVKVTQSSRYLVKRTGEKVFLECVQDMDHENMFWYRQDPGLGLRLIYFSYDVKMKEKGDIPEGYSVSREKKERFSLILESASTNQTSMYLCASSLVSGANVLTFGAGSRLTVL.